One and the same sample provided the 19 T cell receptor beta chains below, sequenced in a study of a mutant IDH1 vaccine in newly diagnosed glioma. Documented time point: week 23, last vaccination. Vaccine doses each comprised 300 ug of mutant IDH1 20-mer peptide, with topical imiquimod. Repertoires were generated with immunoSEQ multiplex PCR, while TCRdb's copy carries only in-frame clones and drops some. In the table there are about 56,000 clones, more than 75% of which are singletons. Antigen specificity for these receptors is unknown. Sequences were derived from PBMCs, sampled from a glioma patient whose treatment included an IDH1 peptide vaccine. Receptor source: a man aged 40-50 years with glioma.

The chain carries TRBV19 and TRBJ1-1; tentative D call: TRBD1 (5 bases). CDR1 and CDR2 (germline): LNHDA, SQIVND (reference sequence). CDR3 size: 14 residues. The V end was cut by 5 bases, the J end by 6 bases, with 16 bases between. The CDR3 loop reads CASSFGQGLPEAFF. CDR3 coding DNA: TGTGCCAGTAGTTTTGGACAAGGACTCCCTGAAGCTTTCTTT.

This chain links TRBV27 with TRBJ2-1, with D perhaps TRBD2 (5 bases). The germline CDR1 and CDR2 sequences are MNHEY and SMNVEV (reference sequence). Trimming pared 6 bases from V and 3 bases from J, leaving 18 bases between. The CDR3 is made up of 16 amino acids. The CDR3 sequence is CASSRLRERFYNEQFF. CDR3 bases: TGTGCCAGCAGCCGACTAAGGGAGCGGTTCTACAATGAGCAGTTCTTC.

J is TRBJ1-1 and V is TRBV27; 8 bases align to TRBD1. J gave up 3 bases and V 3 bases, and 6 bases lay outside the gene matches. The CDR3 runs 15 residues. The germline CDR1 and CDR2 sequences are MNHEY and SMNVEV (reference sequence). The CDR3 region has the DNA TGTGCCAGCAGTTTGGCGGACAGGGTTTACACTGAAGCTTTCTTT. It codes for CASSLADRVYTEAFF.

J is TRBJ2-7 and V is TRBV7-8; perhaps TRBD1 as D (5 bases). This CDR3 region has 14 residues. The V end lost 2 bases, the J end lost 5 bases, and 13 bases lay between the germline ends. CDR1 and CDR2 from the germline V gene are SGHVS and FQNEAQ. The DNA for the CDR3 is TGTGCCAGCAGCTTATCATTCAGGGTCCACGAGCAGTACTTC. Translation gives CASSLSFRVHEQYF. The full variable domain, its missing parts supplied by reference TRBV7-8 and TRBJ2-7, is GAGVSQSPRYKVAKRGQDVALRCDPISGHVSLFWYQQALGQGPEFLTYFQNEAQLDKSGLPSDRFFAERPEGSVSTLKIQRTQQEDSAVYLCASSLSFRVHEQYFGPGTRLTVT.

V usage is TRBV12-5 and J usage is TRBJ1-1; TRBD1 might be the D (6 bases). Trimming stripped 1 base from V and 9 bases from J, with 12 bases between. This CDR3 is 13 amino acids long. Per germline, CDR1 LGHNT and CDR2 FRNRAP. Here the CDR3 reads CASGLEVQGKAFF. The CDR3, as DNA: TGTGCTAGTGGTTTGGAAGTACAGGGAAAAGCTTTCTTT. Full variable domain (outside the CDR3, taken from reference TRBV12-5 and TRBJ1-1): DARVTQTPRHKVTEMGQEVTMRCQPILGHNTVFWYRQTMMQGLELLAYFRNRAPLDDSGMPKDRFSAEMPDATLATLKIQPSEPRDSAVYFCASGLEVQGKAFFGQGTRLTVV.

The CDR3 protein is CASSPQTASYEQYF. CDR3 sequence (DNA): TGTGCCAGCTCACCCCAGACAGCCTCTTACGAGCAGTACTTC. The rearrangement uses TRBV18 and TRBJ2-7, with D possibly being TRBD1 (5 bases). Germline CDR1 is KGHSH and CDR2 is LQKENI. Trimming pared 3 bases from V and 4 bases from J, leaving 13 bases between. This CDR3 is built from 14 residues.

This chain links TRBV11-2 with TRBJ2-7; 8 bases align to TRBD2. With V trimmed by 4 bases and J by 0 bases, 8 bases remained unmatched. Germline CDR1 reads SGHAT; CDR2 reads FQNNGV. The CDR3 length is 16 residues. The CDR3 protein is CASSSQISGASYEQYF. The CDR3 bases are TGTGCCAGCAGCTCGCAAATTAGCGGGGCCTCCTACGAGCAGTACTTC.

The chain recombines TRBV14 with TRBJ2-7; TRBD2 matches 9 bases. V was pared by 0 bases and J by 3 bases, with 3 bases of the junction left unmatched. The CDR3 extends over 15 amino acids. Germline CDR1 is SGHDN and CDR2 is FVKESK. The CDR3 reads CASSQESTSGYEQYF. The CDR3 nucleotides read TGTGCCAGCAGCCAAGAATCGACTAGCGGCTACGAGCAGTACTTC.

This sequence joins TRBV5-1 and TRBJ1-4, with D perhaps matching TRBD1 (5 bases). CDR1 is SGHRS, CDR2 YFSETQ, per germline. The ends were cut back, 7 bases at V and 3 bases at J, with 13 bases in the middle. CDR3 length equals 14 residues. The CDR3 DNA reads as TGCGCCAGCGGGGACGGGGGGGCTAATGAAAAACTGTTTTTT. Amino acids: CASGDGGANEKLFF.

CDR3 protein: CASSLLAVTGELFF. The CDR3 nucleotides read TGTGCCAGCAGCCTACTAGCTGTCACCGGGGAGCTGTTTTTT. The chain recombines TRBV5-6 with TRBJ2-2; the D gene is possibly TRBD2 (6 bases). The CDR3 sequence is 14 residues long. The V end lost 4 bases, the J end lost 4 bases, and 11 bases lay between the germline ends. Per germline, CDR1 SGHDT and CDR2 YYEEEE. The complete variable domain, with remaining parts taken from reference TRBV5-6 and TRBJ2-2, reads DAGVTQSPTHLIKTRGQQVTLRCSPKSGHDTVSWYQQALGQGPQFIFQYYEEEERQRGNFPDRFSGHQFPNYSSELNVNALLLGDSALYLCASSLLAVTGELFFGEGSRLTVL.

The rearrangement uses TRBV18 and TRBJ2-7; TRBD1 matches 10 bases. After removal of 3 bases from V and 9 bases from J, the junction contained 11 bases not matched to a gene. The CDR3 is made up of 15 amino acids. Germline V gives CDR1 KGHSH, CDR2 LQKENI. CDR3 loop: CASSPPGQGIGGQYF. The CDR3 coding sequence is TGTGCCAGCTCACCGCCGGGACAGGGGATAGGCGGGCAGTACTTC.

The CDR3 reads CASSPSGSGANVLTF. The CDR3 nucleotides are TGTGCCAGTAGCCCCAGTGGCTCTGGGGCCAACGTCCTGACTTTC. The chain joins TRBV19 to TRBJ2-6, with no clear D. Trimming took 6 bases from V and 0 from J, leaving 9 bases between them. Germline V gene sequence: CDR1 LNHDA, CDR2 SQIVND (reference sequence). There are 15 residues in the CDR3.

This chain links TRBV13 with TRBJ2-5; 9 bases line up with TRBD1. Germline CDR1 reads PRHDT; CDR2 reads FYEKMQ (reference sequence). Trimming removed 9 bases from V and 4 bases from J; junction bases left unmatched: 3. This CDR3 region has 12 residues. The CDR3 DNA reads as TGTGCCAGTGGGACAGGGTCAGAGACCCAGTACTTC. Its protein product is CASGTGSETQYF.

The V gene is TRBV18, the J gene TRBJ2-5; 11 bases map to TRBD2. The CDR3 contains 15 residues. Germline CDR1 and CDR2: KGHSH and LQKENI. V lost 3 bases to trimming and J lost 4 bases; unmatched junction nucleotides: 4. This CDR3 reads CASSPGTSGGETQYF. In nucleotides, the CDR3 is TGTGCCAGCTCACCCGGGACTAGCGGCGGAGAGACCCAGTACTTC.

This chain connects TRBV29-1 to TRBJ2-7; D possibly corresponds to TRBD2 (6 bases). The CDR3 has 12 residues. V was shortened by 4 bases and J by 11 bases, with 18 bases between the two germline ends. The germline CDR1 and CDR2 sequences are SQVTM and ANQGSEA. The CDR3 protein is CSVGDPGAPEYF. CDR3 bases: TGCAGCGTTGGGGACCCGGGAGCGCCGGAGTACTTC.

J is TRBJ1-5 and V is TRBV19; the match to TRBD1 covers 7 bases. The CDR3 sequence is 15 residues long. V dropped 8 bases and J dropped 3; count of bases not matched to a gene: 10. Germline lookup yields CDR1 LNHDA and CDR2 SQIVND (reference sequence). CDR3 loop: CASDSWTGHNQPQHF. Written as DNA, the CDR3 is TGTGCCAGTGATTCCTGGACAGGACACAATCAGCCCCAGCATTTT.

The chain has TRBV21-1 and TRBJ1-1. TRBV21-1 is reported as a pseudogene. This CDR3 is 13 amino acids long. CDR3 nucleotides: TGTGGCAGCAGCAAAAGGCGGGGCCCGGAAGCTTTCTTT. Translated: CGSSKRRGPEAFF.

The chain couples TRBV6-6 to TRBJ1-5, with D tentatively TRBD1 (6 bases). V lost 5 bases and J 4 bases, leaving 9 bases between the germline ends. The germline V gene has CDR1 MNHNY and CDR2 SVGAGI (reference sequence). This CDR3 is built from 13 residues. DNA for the CDR3: TGTGCCAGCAGTGACAGGTGGAATCAGCCCCAGCATTTT. It specifies CASSDRWNQPQHF.

This chain joins TRBV6-4 and TRBJ1-5; D perhaps matches TRBD1 (6 bases). Trimming left V 2 bases short and J 5 bases short, with 13 bases between. Germline CDR1 MRHNA, CDR2 SNTAGT. The CDR3 is 15 amino acids. CDR3 in amino acids: CASSDPTGSHQPQHF. The CDR3 nucleotides are TGTGCCAGCAGTGACCCTACAGGGAGCCATCAGCCCCAGCATTTT.